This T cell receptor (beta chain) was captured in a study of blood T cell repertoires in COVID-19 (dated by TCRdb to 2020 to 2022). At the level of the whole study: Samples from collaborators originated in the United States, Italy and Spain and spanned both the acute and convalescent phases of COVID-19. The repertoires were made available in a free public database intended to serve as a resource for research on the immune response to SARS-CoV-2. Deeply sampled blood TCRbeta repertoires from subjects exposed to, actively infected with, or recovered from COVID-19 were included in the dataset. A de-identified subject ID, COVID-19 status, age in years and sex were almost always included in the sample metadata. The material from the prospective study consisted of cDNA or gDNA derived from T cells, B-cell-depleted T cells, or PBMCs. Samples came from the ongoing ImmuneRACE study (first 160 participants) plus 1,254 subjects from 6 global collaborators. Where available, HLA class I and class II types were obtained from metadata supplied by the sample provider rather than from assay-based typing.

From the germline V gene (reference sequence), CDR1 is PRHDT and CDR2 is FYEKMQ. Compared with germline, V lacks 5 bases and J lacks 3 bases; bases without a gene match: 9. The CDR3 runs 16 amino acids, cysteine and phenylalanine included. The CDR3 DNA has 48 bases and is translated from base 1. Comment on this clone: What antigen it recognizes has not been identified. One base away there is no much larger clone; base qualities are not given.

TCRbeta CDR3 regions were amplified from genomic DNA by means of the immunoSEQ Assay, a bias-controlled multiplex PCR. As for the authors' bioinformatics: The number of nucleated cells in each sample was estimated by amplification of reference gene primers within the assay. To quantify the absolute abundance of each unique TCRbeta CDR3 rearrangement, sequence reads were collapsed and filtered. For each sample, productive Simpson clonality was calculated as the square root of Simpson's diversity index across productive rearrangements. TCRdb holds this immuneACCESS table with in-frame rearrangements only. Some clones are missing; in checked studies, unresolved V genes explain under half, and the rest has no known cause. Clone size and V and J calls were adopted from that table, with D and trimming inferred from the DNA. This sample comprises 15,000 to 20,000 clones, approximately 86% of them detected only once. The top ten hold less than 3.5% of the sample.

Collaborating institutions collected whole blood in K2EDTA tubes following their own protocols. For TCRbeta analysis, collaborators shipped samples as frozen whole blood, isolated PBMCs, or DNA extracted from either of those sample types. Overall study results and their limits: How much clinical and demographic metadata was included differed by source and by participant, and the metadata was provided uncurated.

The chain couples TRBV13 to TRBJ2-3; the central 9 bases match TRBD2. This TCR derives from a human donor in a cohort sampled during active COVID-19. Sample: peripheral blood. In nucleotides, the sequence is TGTGCCAGCAGCACCGATAGCGGGGGAGTGACAGATACGCAGTATTTT. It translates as CASSTDSGGVTDTQYF.